The present T cell receptor (beta chain) was sequenced within a study of CD8 T cells in ankylosing spondylitis. This clonotype was counted many times. The antigen remains unidentified. Study-wide points: Some motif variants were previously reported in reactive arthritis synovial fluid and blood.

Germline V gene data show CDR1 as DFQATT and CDR2 as SNEGSKA (reference sequence). Trimming cost V 2 bases and J 7 bases; bases outside gene matches: 7. The CDR3 spans 13 residues. From the 5' RACE reads, TCRdb called clonotypes with MiXCR, one entry per CDR3 protein. The table includes 200,000 to 300,000 distinct CDR3 sequences, 8% to 11% detected once. This rearrangement joins TRBV20-1 to TRBJ2-7, with 8 bases lining up with TRBD2. Sequencing used blood, either unsorted or a sorted T cell fraction (not recorded which). The receptor's source is a male donor with ankylosing spondylitis or in good health (not recorded which). The CDR3 sequence is CSARRGGFGEQYF. The CDR3 DNA sequence: TGCAGTGCTAGACGGGGGGGCTTTGGAGAGCAGTACTTC.